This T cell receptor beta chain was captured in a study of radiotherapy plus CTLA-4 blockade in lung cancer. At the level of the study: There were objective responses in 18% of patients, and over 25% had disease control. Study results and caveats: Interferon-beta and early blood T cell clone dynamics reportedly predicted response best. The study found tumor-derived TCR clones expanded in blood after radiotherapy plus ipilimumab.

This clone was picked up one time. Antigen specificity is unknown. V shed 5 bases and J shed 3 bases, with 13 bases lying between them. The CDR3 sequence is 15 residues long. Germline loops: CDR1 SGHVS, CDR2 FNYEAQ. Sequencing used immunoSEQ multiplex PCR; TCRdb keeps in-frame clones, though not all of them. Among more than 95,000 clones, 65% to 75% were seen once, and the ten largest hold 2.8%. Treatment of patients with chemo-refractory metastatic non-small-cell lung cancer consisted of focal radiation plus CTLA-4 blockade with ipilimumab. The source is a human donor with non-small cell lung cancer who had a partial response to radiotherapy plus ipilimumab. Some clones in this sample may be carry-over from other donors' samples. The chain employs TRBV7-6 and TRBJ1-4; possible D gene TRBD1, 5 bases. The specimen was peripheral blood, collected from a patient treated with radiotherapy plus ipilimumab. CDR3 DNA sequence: TGTGCCAGCAGCCCAGCGGGGGGGGCTAATGAAAAACTGTTTTTT. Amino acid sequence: CASSPAGGANEKLFF. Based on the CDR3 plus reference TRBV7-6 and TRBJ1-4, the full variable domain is GAGVSQSPRYKVTKRGQDVALRCDPISGHVSLYWYRQALGQGPEFLTYFNYEAQQDKSGLPNDRFSAERPEGSISTLTIQRTEQRDSAMYRCASSPAGGANEKLFFGSGTQLSVL.